The sequence of this T cell receptor (beta chain) was determined in a study of blood T cell repertoires in COVID-19. Measured with immunoSEQ multiplex PCR; TCRdb has only the in-frame clones, and not every one. The table lists fewer than 400,000 clones, about nine tenths of them singletons. This clone occurred a few times. The CDR3 is made up of 15 amino acids. CDR1 and CDR2 from the germline V gene are MDHEN and SYDVKM. V lost 6 bases to trimming and J lost 4 bases; unmatched junction nucleotides: 8. Sequences were obtained from PBMCs or T cells enriched from blood (not recorded which). The sequence came from a young man who had recovered from COVID-19. V and J are TRBV28 and TRBJ2-2; 7 bases line up with TRBD1. The CDR3 DNA is TGTGCCAGCAGAACCGACAGGGCCCTCACCGGGGAGCTGTTTTTT. It is translated as CASRTDRALTGELFF.